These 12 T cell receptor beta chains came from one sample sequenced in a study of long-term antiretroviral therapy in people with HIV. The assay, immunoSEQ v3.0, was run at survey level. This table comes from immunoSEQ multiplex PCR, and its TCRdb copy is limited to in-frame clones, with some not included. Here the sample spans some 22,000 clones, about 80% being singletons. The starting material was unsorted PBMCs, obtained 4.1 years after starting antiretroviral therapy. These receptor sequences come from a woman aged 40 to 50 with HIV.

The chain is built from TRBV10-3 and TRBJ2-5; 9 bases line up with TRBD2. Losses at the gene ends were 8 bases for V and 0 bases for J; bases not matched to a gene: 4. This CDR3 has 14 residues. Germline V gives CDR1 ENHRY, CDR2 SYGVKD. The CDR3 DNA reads TGTGCCATCTCAGCGGGAGGTAACCAAGAGACCCAGTACTTC. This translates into CAISAGGNQETQYF.

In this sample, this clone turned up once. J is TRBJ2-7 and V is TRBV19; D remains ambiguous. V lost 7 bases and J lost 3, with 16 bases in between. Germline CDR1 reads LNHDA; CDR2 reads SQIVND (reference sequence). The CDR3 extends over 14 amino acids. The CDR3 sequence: CASKRSIQDYEQYF. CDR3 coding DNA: TGTGCCAGTAAGAGGAGCATCCAGGACTACGAGCAGTACTTC.

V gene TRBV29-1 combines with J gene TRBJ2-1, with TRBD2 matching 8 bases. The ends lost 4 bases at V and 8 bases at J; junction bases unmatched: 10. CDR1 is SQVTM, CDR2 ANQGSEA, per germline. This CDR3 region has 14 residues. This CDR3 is CSVVPAGRADEQFF. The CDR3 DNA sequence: TGCAGCGTTGTTCCAGCCGGGAGGGCAGATGAGCAGTTCTTC.

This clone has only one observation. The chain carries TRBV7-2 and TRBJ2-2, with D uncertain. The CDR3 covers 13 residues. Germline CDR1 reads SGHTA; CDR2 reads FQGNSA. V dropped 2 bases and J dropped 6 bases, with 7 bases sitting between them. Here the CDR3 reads CASSLRNPGELFF. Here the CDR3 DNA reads TGTGCCAGCAGCTTAAGGAATCCCGGGGAGCTGTTTTTT.

The CDR3 loop is CASTTGDMPYNEQFF. CDR3 in DNA: TGTGCCAGCACCACCGGGGATATGCCCTACAATGAGCAGTTCTTC. The V gene is TRBV9, the J gene TRBJ2-1, with TRBD2 as a possible D gene (5 bases). The CDR3 is made up of 15 amino acids. Germline CDR1 is SGDLS and CDR2 is YYNGEE. Trimming removed 6 bases at V and 2 bases at J, with 15 bases between.

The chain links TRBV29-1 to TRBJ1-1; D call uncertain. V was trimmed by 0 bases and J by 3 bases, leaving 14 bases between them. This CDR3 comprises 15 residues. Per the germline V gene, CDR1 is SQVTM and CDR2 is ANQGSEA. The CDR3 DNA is TGCAGCGTTGAAGACATGGCACAGCAGGACACTGAAGCTTTCTTT. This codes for CSVEDMAQQDTEAFF. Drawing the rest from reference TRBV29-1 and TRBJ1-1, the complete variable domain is SAVISQKPSRDICQRGTSLTIQCQVDSQVTMMFWYRQQPGQSLTLIATANQGSEATYESGFVIDKFPISRPNLTFSTLTVSNMSPEDSSIYLCSVEDMAQQDTEAFFGQGTRLTVV.

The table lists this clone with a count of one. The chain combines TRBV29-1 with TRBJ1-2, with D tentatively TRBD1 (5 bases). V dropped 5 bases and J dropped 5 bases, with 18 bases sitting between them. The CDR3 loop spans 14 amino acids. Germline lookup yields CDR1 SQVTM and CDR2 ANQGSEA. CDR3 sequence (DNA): TGCAGCGTTCCCACAGGCTCCCTTTCTTATGGCTACACCTTC. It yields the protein CSVPTGSLSYGYTF.

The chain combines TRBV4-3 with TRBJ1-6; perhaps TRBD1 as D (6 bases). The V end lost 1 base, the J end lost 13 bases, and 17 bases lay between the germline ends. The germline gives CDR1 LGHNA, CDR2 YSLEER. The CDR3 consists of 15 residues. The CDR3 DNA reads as TGCGCCAGCAGCCAAGGTACAGGGCCGCCGTTCCCCCTCCACTTT. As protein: CASSQGTGPPFPLHF.

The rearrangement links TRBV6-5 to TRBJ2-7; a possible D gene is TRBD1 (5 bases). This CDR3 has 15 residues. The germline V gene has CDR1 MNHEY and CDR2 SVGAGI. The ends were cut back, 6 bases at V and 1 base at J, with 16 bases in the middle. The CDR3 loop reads CASRPTVSESYEQYF. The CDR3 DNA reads TGTGCCAGCAGGCCGACAGTCTCCGAGTCCTACGAGCAGTACTTC.

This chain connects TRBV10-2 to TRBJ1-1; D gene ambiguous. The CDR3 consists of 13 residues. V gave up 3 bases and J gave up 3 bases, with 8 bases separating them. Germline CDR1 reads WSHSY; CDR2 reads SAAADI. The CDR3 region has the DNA TGCGCCAGCAGTGAATCCGGCGACACTGAAGCTTTCTTT. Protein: CASSESGDTEAFF.

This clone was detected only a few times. Here the CDR3 DNA reads TGTGCCAGCAGTGCCCTAGCGATAGGGCTCGATGAGCAGTTCTTC. This encodes CASSALAIGLDEQFF. The V and J genes are TRBV27 and TRBJ2-1; possible D gene TRBD2, 6 bases. The germline gives CDR1 MNHEY, CDR2 SMNVEV (reference sequence). Trimming left V 5 bases short and J 8 bases short, with 19 bases between. The CDR3 has 15 amino acids.

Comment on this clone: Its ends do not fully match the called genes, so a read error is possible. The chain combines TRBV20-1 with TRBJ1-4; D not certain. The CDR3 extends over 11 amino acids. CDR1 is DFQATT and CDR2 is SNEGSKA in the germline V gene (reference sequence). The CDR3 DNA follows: TGCAGTGCTAGGACTACAATGTTTTACGCATTT. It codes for CSARTTMFYAF.